This T cell receptor (beta chain) is from a study of regulatory T cells in long-lasting Graves disease. CDR3 length equals 12 residues. With 3 bases removed from V and 8 bases from J, the gap between germline ends came to 10 bases. This clonotype was picked up many times. As to time point: newly diagnosed GD, antithyroid drugs for less than 3 months. Preparation of the TCR library used RNA extracted from PBMCs. The EDTA tubes were filled with around 8.1 milliliters of drawn peripheral blood. To make TCR beta libraries, researchers used iRepertoire HTBI primers and Arm-PCR of CDR3 regions. MiXCR was run by TCRdb on the multiplex PCR reads, yielding one entry per CDR3 protein. The repertoire consists of hundreds of thousands of distinct CDR3 sequences, with under 20% occurring once and the leading ten covering about 17%. The same sample was also used in a study of T cells in Graves' hyperthyroidism and ophthalmopathy. This second study notes: The study enrolled patients aged 18 to 65 with newly diagnosed hyperthyroidism of under 2 months' duration. In making diagnoses, clinical symptoms, serum thyroxine and TRAb, thyroid ultrasound and orbital computed tomography were all used. Researchers ran a first-round RT-PCR on the TCR CDR3 using the HTBI primer set.

The chain has TRBV12-3 or TRBV12-4 and TRBJ1-2; D perhaps matches TRBD1 (6 bases). The sequence came from a woman in her 30s with Graves disease. The specimen comprised peripheral blood mononuclear cells (PBMCs), sampled at new diagnosis, from a patient treated with antithyroid drugs. The DNA for the CDR3 is TGTGCCAGCAGTTTCCCAGGGGACGGCTACACCTTC. Protein: CASSFPGDGYTF.